This record concerns one T cell receptor (beta chain) sequence. What it binds is not known. Using immunoSEQ multiplex PCR, the repertoire was profiled, and TCRdb retains in-frame clones only, with some absent. This sample has 90,000 to 150,000 clones, with more than 75% found just once. This sample is part of a study of T cell responses to AZD1222 COVID-19 vaccine. The CDR3 is made up of 13 amino acids. Germline V CDR1 and CDR2: MNHEY, SVGEGT. With V trimmed by 4 bases and J by 9 bases, 7 bases remained unmatched. Overall study results and limits: White British people made up most donors, females outnumbered males, and clonal diversity was possibly underestimated. Seropositive AZD1222 recipients at baseline numbered only 6 or 7.

Sequences were derived from peripheral blood, sampled on day 0 of AZD1222 vaccination. The chain is built from TRBV6-2 or TRBV6-3 and TRBJ1-1, with TRBD1 matching over 8 bases. This TCR derives from an adult in good health. The CDR3 nucleotides read TGTGCCAGCAGTTCCCCGGGCAGGGGGCAAGCTTTCTTT. Its translation is CASSSPGRGQAFF.